A selection of T cell receptor beta chains follows, all from one sample in a study of blood T cell repertoires in COVID-19. Profiled with immunoSEQ multiplex PCR; TCRdb holds only in-frame clones, not every one. The data hold around 200,000 clones, with around 82% observed a single time. The sequenced sample consisted of peripheral blood. The receptors shown here come from a woman aged 45 to 65 with acute or convalescent COVID-19. Both conserved end residues are part of each CDR3.

j_call v_call cdr3_length cdr3_aa
TRBJ2-7 TRBV7-3 15 CASSLTGAGGYEQYF
TRBJ2-2 TRBV12-5 16 CASASPGLAGPGELFF
TRBJ2-5 TRBV2 15 CASSEGLSGQETQYF
TRBJ1-3 TRBV18 16 CASSPTTGFSGNTIYF
TRBJ1-1 TRBV7-3 14 CASSLLSDSTEAFF
TRBJ2-2 TRBV2 14 CASSDHRDTGELFF
TRBJ1-4 TRBV19 14 CASTGGSTNEKLFF
TRBJ2-1 TRBV5-4 15 CASRWRTDSYNEQFF
TRBJ1-2 TRBV11-2 14 CASSSSSGVFGYTF
TRBJ2-1 TRBV13 16 CASHSGIIGSYNEQFF
TRBJ2-1 TRBV15 13 CATSSPKYNEQFF
TRBJ1-1 TRBV12-3/TRBV12-4 13 CASRIKLIGEAFF
TRBJ2-3 TRBV24-1 19 CATSGPPSGRRSSTDTQYF
TRBJ2-7 TRBV25-1 13 CASSQGSYYEQYF
TRBJ1-1 TRBV7-8 19 CASSFREGPRDPMNTEAFF
TRBJ1-3 TRBV24-1 15 CATSDSRGSGNTIYF
TRBJ2-1 TRBV7-2 14 CASSLKGAVNEQFF
TRBJ2-2 TRBV24-1 18 CATSAGTSGRADGGELFF
TRBJ2-7 TRBV18 20 CASSPRGGSGTSGERAEQYF
TRBJ2-6 TRBV7-6 16 CASSLFYRSGANVLTF
TRBJ1-2 TRBV27 13 CASSYRENYGYTF
TRBJ2-2 TRBV7-2 14 CASSLVPRAGELFF
TRBJ1-5 TRBV19 16 CASNKGGQQIGQPQHF
TRBJ2-1 TRBV7-2 18 CASSWTGTSGHSYNEQFF